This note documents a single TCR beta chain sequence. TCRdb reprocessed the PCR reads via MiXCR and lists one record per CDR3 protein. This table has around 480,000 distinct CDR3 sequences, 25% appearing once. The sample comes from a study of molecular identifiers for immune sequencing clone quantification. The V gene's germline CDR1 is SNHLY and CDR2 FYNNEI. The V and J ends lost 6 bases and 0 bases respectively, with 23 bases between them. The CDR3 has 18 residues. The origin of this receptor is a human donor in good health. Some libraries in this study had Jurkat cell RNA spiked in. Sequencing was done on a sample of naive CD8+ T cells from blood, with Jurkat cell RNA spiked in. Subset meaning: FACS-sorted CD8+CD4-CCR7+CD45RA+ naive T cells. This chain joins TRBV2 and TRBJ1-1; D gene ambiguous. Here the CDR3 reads CASSVESGWMGMNTEAFF. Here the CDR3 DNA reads TGTGCCAGCAGCGTTGAGTCCGGTTGGATGGGAATGAACACTGAAGCTTTCTTT.